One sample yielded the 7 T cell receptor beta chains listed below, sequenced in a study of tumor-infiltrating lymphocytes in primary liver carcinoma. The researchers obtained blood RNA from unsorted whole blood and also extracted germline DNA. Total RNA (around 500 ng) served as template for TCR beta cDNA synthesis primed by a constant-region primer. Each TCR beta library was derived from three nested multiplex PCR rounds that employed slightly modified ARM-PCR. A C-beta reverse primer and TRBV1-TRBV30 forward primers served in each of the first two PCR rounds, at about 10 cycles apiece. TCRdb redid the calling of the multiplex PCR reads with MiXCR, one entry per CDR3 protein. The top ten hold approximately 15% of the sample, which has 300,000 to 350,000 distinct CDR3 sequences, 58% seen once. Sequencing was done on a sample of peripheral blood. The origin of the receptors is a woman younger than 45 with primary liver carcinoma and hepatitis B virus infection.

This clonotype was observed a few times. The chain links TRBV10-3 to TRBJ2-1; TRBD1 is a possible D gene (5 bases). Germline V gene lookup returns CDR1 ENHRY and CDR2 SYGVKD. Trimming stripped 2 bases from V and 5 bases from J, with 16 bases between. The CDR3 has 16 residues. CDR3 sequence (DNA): TGTGCCATCAGTGAGGGGCAGGGAACCCTCGACAATGAGCAGTTCTTC. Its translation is CAISEGQGTLDNEQFF.

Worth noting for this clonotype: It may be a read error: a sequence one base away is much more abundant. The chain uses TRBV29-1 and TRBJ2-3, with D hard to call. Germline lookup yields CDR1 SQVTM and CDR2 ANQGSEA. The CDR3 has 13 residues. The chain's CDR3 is CRVGRGGTDTQYF. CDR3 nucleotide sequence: TGCAGAGTTGGTAGAGGCGGCACAGATACGCAGTATTTT.

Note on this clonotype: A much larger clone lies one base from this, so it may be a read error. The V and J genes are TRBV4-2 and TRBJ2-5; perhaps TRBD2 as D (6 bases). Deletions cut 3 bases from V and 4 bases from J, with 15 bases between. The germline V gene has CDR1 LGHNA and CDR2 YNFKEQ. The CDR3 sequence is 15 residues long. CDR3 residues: CASSHGGLGGETQYF. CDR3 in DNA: TGTGCCAGCAGCCATGGGGGACTTGGCGGAGAGACCCAGTACTTC.

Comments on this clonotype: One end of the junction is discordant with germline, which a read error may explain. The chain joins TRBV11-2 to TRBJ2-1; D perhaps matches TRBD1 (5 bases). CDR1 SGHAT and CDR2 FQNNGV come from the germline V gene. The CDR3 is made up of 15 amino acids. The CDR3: CASSLGRSSGNEQFF. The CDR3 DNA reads TGTGCCAGCAGCTTAGGGAGATCTTCAGGGAATGAGCAATTCTTC.

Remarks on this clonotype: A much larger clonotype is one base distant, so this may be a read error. CDR3 region: CASSLVGRRNHGYTF. The CDR3 DNA sequence: TGTGCCAGCAGCTTAGTCGGCAGAAGAAACCATGGCTACACCTTC. The gene calls are TRBV11-2 and TRBJ1-2; D remains ambiguous. Germline lookup yields CDR1 SGHAT and CDR2 FQNNGV. This CDR3 has 15 residues. Trimming took 1 base from V and 6 from J, leaving 15 bases between them.

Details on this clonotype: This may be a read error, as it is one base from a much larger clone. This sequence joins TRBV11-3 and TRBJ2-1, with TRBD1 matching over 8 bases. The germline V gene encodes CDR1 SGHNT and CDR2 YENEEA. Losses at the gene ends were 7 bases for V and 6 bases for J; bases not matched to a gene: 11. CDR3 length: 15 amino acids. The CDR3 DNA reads TGTGCCAGCAACTTGAGTCAGGGGGCGAGCAATGAGCAGTTCTTC. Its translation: CASNLSQGASNEQFF.

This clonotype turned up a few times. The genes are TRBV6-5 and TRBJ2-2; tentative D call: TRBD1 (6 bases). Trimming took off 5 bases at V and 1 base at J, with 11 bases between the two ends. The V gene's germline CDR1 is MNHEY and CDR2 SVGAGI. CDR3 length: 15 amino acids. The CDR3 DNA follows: TGTGCCAGCAGTGGACCGGGACAGAACACCGGGGAGCTGTTTTTT. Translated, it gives CASSGPGQNTGELFF.